This TCR beta chain appears in the sequencing data of a study of blood T cell repertoires in COVID-19. In terms of age and location, participants ranged from roughly 18 to 90 years and lived in about 25 US areas. Sequencing used immunoSEQ multiplex PCR; TCRdb keeps in-frame clones, though not all of them. The sample has under 250,000 clones; over 75% are singletons. The CDR3 has 15 amino acids. The germline gives CDR1 LGHDT, CDR2 YNNKEL (reference sequence). The V segment lost 3 bases and the J segment 2 bases; nucleotides outside the gene matches: 6. J is TRBJ1-2 and V is TRBV3-1 (or the pseudogene TRBV3-2), with 7 bases aligning to TRBD1. The sequence was obtained from a woman aged 18-29 years in a cohort exposed to, infected with or recovered from COVID-19 (not recorded which). The sequencing input was PBMCs or T cells enriched from blood (not recorded which). The CDR3 loop is CASSQSATGNYGYTF. The CDR3 region has the DNA TGTGCCAGCAGCCAGTCCGCGACAGGGAACTATGGCTACACCTTC.